This T cell receptor (beta chain) is drawn from a study of CD8 T cell repertoires and HIV-1 epitope variants. Whole-study context: Control wells had CMV/EBV/flu peptides, negative Ebola AY9, or no peptide. IL-2, IL-7 and IL-15 were added on days 3 and 7 of approximately 10-day cultures.

The sample holds one count of this clone. The target antigen is unknown. Libraries were prepared by immunoSEQ multiplex PCR; TCRdb keeps only in-frame clonotypes and omits some of them. Of several thousand clones listed, approximately 66% were seen once; the top ten hold around 45%. Input material: cultured CD8+ T cells derived from PBMCs. The source of this sequence is a male donor with HIV.

The CDR3 spells CASSQGESQYF. DNA of the CDR3: TGTGCCAGCAGCCAGGGCGAGTCGCAGTATTTT. The V gene is TRBV14, the J gene TRBJ2-3; D gene unclear. Trimming cost V 3 bases and J 10 bases, with 8 bases left between them. The CDR3 consists of 11 residues. CDR1 is SGHDN, CDR2 FVKESK, per germline.